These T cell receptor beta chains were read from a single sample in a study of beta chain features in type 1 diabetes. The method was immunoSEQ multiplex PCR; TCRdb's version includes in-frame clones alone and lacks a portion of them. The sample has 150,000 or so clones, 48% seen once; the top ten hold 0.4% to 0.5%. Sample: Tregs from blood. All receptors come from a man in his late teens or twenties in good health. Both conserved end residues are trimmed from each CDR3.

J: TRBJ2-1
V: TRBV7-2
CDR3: ASSLAISSYNEQF

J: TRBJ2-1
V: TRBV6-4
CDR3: APRGIEAYNEQF

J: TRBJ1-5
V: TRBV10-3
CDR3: AISGTGYSNQPQH

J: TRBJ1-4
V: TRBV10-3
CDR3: ATQGDGEKLF

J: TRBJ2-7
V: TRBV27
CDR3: ASPNESGDSYEQY

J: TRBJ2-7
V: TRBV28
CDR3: ASSPGQFYEQY

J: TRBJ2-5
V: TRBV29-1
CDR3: SVVTGAETQY

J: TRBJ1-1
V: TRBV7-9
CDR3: ASSLTGGGSTEAF

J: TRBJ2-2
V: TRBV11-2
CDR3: ASSGGRLLNTGELF

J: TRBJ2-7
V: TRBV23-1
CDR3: ASSHPAGAVYEQY

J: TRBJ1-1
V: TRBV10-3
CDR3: AISRQGNTEAF

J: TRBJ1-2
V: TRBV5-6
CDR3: ASSFQGVRSYGYT

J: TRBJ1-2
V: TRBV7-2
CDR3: ASSLGQFSLYGYT

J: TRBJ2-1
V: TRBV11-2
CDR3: ASSSEGRGRFRREQF

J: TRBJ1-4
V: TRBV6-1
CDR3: ASSEARASNEKLF

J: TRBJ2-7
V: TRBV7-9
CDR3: ASSRQGSSYEQY

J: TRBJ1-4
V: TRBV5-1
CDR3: ASSLAPQGLNEKLF

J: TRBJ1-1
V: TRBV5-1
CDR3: ASSLAGQGGTEAF

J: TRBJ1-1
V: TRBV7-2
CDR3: ASSPRGWTEAF

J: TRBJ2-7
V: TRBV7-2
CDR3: ASSPLVSSYEQY

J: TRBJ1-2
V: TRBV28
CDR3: ASSLIGTNGYT

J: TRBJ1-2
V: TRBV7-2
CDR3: ASSLARQNYGYT

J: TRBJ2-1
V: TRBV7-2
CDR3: ASSRTGDSYNEQF

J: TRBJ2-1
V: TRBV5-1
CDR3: ASSLAGAGGINEQF

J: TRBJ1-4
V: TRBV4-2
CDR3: ASSQGDRGREKLF

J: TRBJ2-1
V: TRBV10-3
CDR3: AIRVRGDNQQF

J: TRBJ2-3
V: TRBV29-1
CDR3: SGRGTSGGYTDTQY

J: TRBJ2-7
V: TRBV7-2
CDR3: ASNLPQGRAREQY

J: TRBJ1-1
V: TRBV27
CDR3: ASSPFRAGMNTEAF

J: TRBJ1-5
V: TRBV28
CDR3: ASSGSGQGHNQPQH

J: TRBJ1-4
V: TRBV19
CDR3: ASRRSSNEKLF

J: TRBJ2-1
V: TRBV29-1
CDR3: SVDPSGINNEQF

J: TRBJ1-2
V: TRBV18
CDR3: ASSPPHLQRYGYT

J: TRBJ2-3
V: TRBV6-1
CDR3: ASSERQGYRDTQY

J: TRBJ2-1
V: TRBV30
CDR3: AWSVGLSRDLYNEQF

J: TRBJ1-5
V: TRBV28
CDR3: ASSKDYNHPQH

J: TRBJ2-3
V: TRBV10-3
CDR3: AISESGTAQY

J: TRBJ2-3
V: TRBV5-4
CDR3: ASRREADTQY

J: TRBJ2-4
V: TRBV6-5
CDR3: ASRPTVFGIQY

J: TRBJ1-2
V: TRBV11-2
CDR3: ASSLDWGQGYGYT

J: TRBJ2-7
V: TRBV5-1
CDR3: ASSPVPSYEQY

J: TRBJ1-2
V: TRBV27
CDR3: ASYAQGAGGYT

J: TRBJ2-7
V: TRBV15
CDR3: ATSRVQGGYEQY

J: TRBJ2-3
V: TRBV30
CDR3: AWSVPTTADTQY

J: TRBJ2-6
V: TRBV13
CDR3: ASSLGLAGANVLT

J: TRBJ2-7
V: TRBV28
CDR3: ASSYSGSVVEQY

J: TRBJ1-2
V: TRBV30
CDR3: AWSRGPNYGYT

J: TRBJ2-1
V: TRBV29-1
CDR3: SVGSLEQF

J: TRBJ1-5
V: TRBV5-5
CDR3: ASSFDRAAQH

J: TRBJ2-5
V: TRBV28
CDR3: ASSWRLAGEQETQY

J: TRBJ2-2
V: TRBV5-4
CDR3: ASSFKSNANTGELF

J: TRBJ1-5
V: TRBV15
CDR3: ATSRMDRGNQPQH

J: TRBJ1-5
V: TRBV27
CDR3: ASSLSRGQGFTQPQH

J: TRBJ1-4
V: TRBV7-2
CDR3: ASSLGGRPRGEKLF

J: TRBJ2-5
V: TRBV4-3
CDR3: ASSLQSGGLGETQY

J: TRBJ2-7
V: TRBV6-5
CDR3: ASSQTRQSYEQY

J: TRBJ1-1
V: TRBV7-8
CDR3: ASSPWTRQRKGAF

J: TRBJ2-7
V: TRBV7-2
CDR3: ASSLTGPGEQY

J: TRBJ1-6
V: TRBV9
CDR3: ASSVGQGNSPLH

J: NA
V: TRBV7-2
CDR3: ASSSYSTSGSYEQY